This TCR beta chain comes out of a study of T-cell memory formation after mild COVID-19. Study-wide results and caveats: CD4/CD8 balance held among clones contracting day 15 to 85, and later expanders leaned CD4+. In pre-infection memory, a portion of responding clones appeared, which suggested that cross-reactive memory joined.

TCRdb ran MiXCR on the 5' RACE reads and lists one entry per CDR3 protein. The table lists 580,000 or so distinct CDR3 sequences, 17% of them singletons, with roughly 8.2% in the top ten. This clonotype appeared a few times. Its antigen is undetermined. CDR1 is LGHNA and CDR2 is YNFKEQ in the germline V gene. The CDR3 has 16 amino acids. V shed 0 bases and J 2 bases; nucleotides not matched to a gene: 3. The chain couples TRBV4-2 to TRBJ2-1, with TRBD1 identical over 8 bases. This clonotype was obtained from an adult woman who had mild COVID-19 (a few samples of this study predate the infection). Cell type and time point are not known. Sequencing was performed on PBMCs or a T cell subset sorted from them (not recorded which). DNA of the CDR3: TGTGCCAGCAGCCAAGACAAGACAGGGGCCTACAATGAGCAGTTCTTC. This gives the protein CASSQDKTGAYNEQFF.